In this sample, the clone carrying this TCR beta chain turned up a few times. The target antigen is unknown. Germline V gene lookup returns CDR1 SQVTM and CDR2 ANQGSEA. The CDR3 is 14 residues long. V lost 6 bases and J lost 1, with 15 bases in between. This entry belongs to a study of T-cell reconstitution after alpha-beta-depleted transplantation in children. Unique molecular identifiers were built into the TCRbeta library. TCRdb re-called the PCR reads with MiXCR, one entry per CDR3 protein. The table includes fewer than 250,000 distinct CDR3 sequences, approximately 15% detected once. Points from the study as a whole: The high TCRbeta diversity at day 60 in some patients came from surviving recipient T cells and thymic progenitors. At around two months after transplant, the alpha-beta T cells were reportedly derived from several hundred expanded clones that came from non-depleted graft cells.

The receptor comes from a male patient aged 2 to 9 who had a stem cell transplant for acute lymphoblastic leukemia, so the T cells may come from the graft donor. The sample here was PBMCs, mostly from graft donor cells, taken 360 days after TCRalphabeta/CD19-depleted stem cell transplant. V and J are TRBV29-1 and TRBJ2-5; D gene ambiguous. The CDR3 reads CSVVGHPVQETQYF. For the CDR3, the DNA is TGCAGCGTAGTGGGCCATCCAGTCCAAGAGACCCAGTACTTC.